The next 27 T cell receptor beta chains were all read from a single sample in a study of human T cells and chemical hapten exposure. The time point denotes: pre-sensitization, week 0. Documented treatment: therapeutic diphenylcyclopropenone sensitization with weekly scalp DPC. Each CDR3 protein gets one entry after TCRdb re-called the RACE reads with MiXCR. The repertoire holds about 110,000 distinct CDR3 sequences, with 9% to 15% as singletons. The specimen comprised whole blood, sampled in connection with sensitization to the hapten diphenylcyclopropenone (DPC). The receptors shown here come from a woman aged 45 to 65 with alopecia areata. Some clones in this sample may be carry-over from other donors' samples.

This clonotype was detected ten times or more. V usage is TRBV12-3 or TRBV12-4 and J usage is TRBJ1-1, with TRBD1 matching over 10 bases. The CDR3 length is 14 residues. The trim removed 2 bases at V and 6 bases at J, leaving 3 bases unmatched. CDR3 region: CASSLRGQGAEAFF. CDR3 coding DNA: TGTGCCAGCAGTTTAAGAGGACAGGGGGCTGAAGCTTTCTTT.

This clonotype was counted once. The rearrangement uses TRBV3-1 and TRBJ1-5; D is undetermined. V was trimmed by 3 bases and J by 9 bases, leaving 12 bases between them. The germline V gene encodes CDR1 LGHDT and CDR2 YNNKEL (reference sequence). The CDR3 contains 13 residues. The CDR3 sequence is CASSHGSPRPQHF. The CDR3 nucleotides are TGTGCCAGCAGCCACGGCAGTCCAAGGCCCCAGCATTTT.

The V and J genes are TRBV20-1 and TRBJ2-7; possible D gene TRBD2, 6 bases. The CDR3 covers 13 residues. The V and J ends lost 3 bases and 9 bases respectively, with 18 bases between them. Germline V gene sequence: CDR1 DFQATT, CDR2 SNEGSKA (reference sequence). The CDR3 sequence is CSARGRAGRAQYF. The CDR3 DNA reads TGCAGTGCTAGGGGCAGGGCGGGGAGAGCGCAGTACTTC.

This chain uses TRBV7-8 with TRBJ2-3; D is uncertain. CDR1 and CDR2 (germline): SGHVS, FQNEAQ. This CDR3 is built from 16 residues. V lost 1 base and J lost 4, with 15 bases in between. The DNA of the CDR3 is TGTGCCAGCAGCTTAGGATCCCAAGAAGGATCAGATACGCAGTATTTT. Translating it yields CASSLGSQEGSDTQYF.

This chain uses TRBV3-1 with TRBJ1-1; D unclear. The CDR3 runs to 14 residues. V was shortened by 4 bases and J by 5 bases, with 14 bases between the two germline ends. CDR1 and CDR2 (germline): LGHDT, YNNKEL (reference sequence). The CDR3 is CASSPHGVWTEAFF. The CDR3 DNA follows: TGTGCCAGCAGCCCCCATGGGGTCTGGACTGAAGCTTTCTTT.

The chain joins TRBV28 to TRBJ1-1; 7 positions match TRBD1. The CDR3 totals 17 residues. Germline lookup yields CDR1 MDHEN and CDR2 SYDVKM. V lost 4 bases, J lost 0 bases, and 11 bases stayed unmatched. DNA for the CDR3: TGTGCCAGCAGTTCAGTTTTCGGGGGACAGCTGAACACTGAAGCTTTCTTT. Its protein product is CASSSVFGGQLNTEAFF.

The rearrangement links TRBV20-1 to TRBJ2-3; D gene unclear. V was clipped by 6 bases and J by 0 bases, with 16 bases between them. Germline CDR1 is DFQATT and CDR2 is SNEGSKA (reference sequence). The CDR3 loop spans 15 amino acids. The CDR3 protein is CSAPWAFTSTDTQYF. The DNA for the CDR3 is TGCAGTGCCCCGTGGGCCTTCACTAGCACAGATACGCAGTATTTT.

This clonotype occurred a few times. The chain joins TRBV7-2 to TRBJ1-5; D not certain. The ends were cut back, 5 bases at V and 11 bases at J, with 13 bases in the middle. The CDR3 covers 12 residues. Germline CDR1 is SGHTA and CDR2 is FQGNSA. This chain's CDR3 is CASSQPPHAQHF. DNA for the CDR3: TGTGCCAGCAGCCAACCCCCTCATGCCCAGCATTTT.

This clonotype was seen a handful of times. As DNA, the CDR3 is TGTGCCAGCAGCTCATCAGGGGGAGGGACTGAAGCTTTCTTT. Amino acids: CASSSSGGGTEAFF. The V call is TRBV7-2, the J call TRBJ1-1, with 7 bases that match TRBD1. With 4 bases clipped from V and 5 bases from J, the junction kept 7 bases outside the gene matches. CDR1 is SGHTA and CDR2 is FQGNSA in the germline V gene. The CDR3 spans 14 residues.

This clonotype was observed at least ten times. The V and J genes are TRBV3-1 and TRBJ2-7; a possible D gene is TRBD1 (6 bases). Deletions cut 1 base from V and 0 bases from J, with 10 bases between. The CDR3 spans 15 residues. Germline V CDR1 and CDR2: LGHDT, YNNKEL (reference sequence). CDR3 in amino acids: CASSQATGSSYEQYF. The CDR3 bases are TGTGCCAGCAGCCAAGCTACAGGGAGCTCCTACGAGCAGTACTTC.

This clonotype has ten or more counts. This rearrangement joins TRBV27 to TRBJ1-6, with TRBD1 matching 12 bases. CDR3 length equals 16 residues. Germline lookup yields CDR1 MNHEY and CDR2 SMNVEV (reference sequence). J lost 8 bases, V lost 7 bases, and 9 bases had no gene match. The CDR3 loop reads CASKGQGALRDSPLHF. The CDR3 DNA follows: TGTGCCAGCAAGGGACAGGGGGCTCTTCGGGATTCACCCCTCCACTTT.

This sequence joins TRBV6-5 and TRBJ2-7; 9 bases map to TRBD2. CDR3 length equals 16 residues. CDR1 is MNHEY and CDR2 is SVGAGI in the germline V gene. V lost 0 bases, J lost 4 bases, and 7 bases stayed unmatched. The CDR3 coding sequence is TGTGCCAGCAGTTACTCGGATCGCGGGAGGGTATACGAGCAGTACTTC. Its protein is CASSYSDRGRVYEQYF.

Many counts were recorded for this clonotype. CDR3 DNA sequence: TGTGCCAGCAGCCCCAGACTAGCGAAGTCGAACACCGGGGAGCTGTTTTTT. Its translation: CASSPRLAKSNTGELFF. The chain carries TRBV7-9 and TRBJ2-2; 8 bases are a match to TRBD2. The V segment lost 5 bases and the J segment 0 bases; nucleotides outside the gene matches: 8. The CDR3 sequence is 17 residues long. Germline-derived CDR1 and CDR2 are SEHNR and FQNEAQ (reference sequence). Complete variable domain (other parts from reference TRBV7-9 and TRBJ2-2): DTGVSQNPRHKITKRGQNVTFRCDPISEHNRLYWYRQTLGQGPEFLTYFQNEAQLEKSRLLSDRFSAERPKGSFSTLEIQRTEQGDSAMYLCASSPRLAKSNTGELFFGEGSRLTVL.

The chain carries TRBV7-9 and TRBJ1-1, with no clear D. From germline, CDR1 is SEHNR and CDR2 FQNEAQ (reference sequence). The CDR3 spans 13 residues. V was cut by 5 bases and J by 2 bases, with 9 bases left in between. CDR3 amino acids: CASSIGSNTEAFF. The CDR3 DNA sequence: TGTGCCAGCAGCATAGGGAGCAACACTGAAGCTTTCTTT.

This chain connects TRBV15 to TRBJ1-3, with D uncertain. CDR3 length equals 15 residues. V gave up 3 bases and J gave up 2 bases, with 11 bases separating them. Looked up from germline, CDR1 is LNHNV and CDR2 is YYDKDF (reference sequence). In DNA form, the CDR3 reads TGTGCCACCAGCAGGACACTCAATCCTGGAAACACCATATATTTT. Translated: CATSRTLNPGNTIYF.

The chain joins TRBV4-1 to TRBJ1-2; no clear D gene. The CDR3 is 11 residues long. Per the germline V gene, CDR1 is MGHRA and CDR2 is YSYEKL. Trimming took off 5 bases at V and 8 bases at J, with 9 bases between the two ends. DNA for the CDR3: TGCGCCAGCAGCTCAGTAGGCGGCTACACCTTC. This encodes CASSSVGGYTF.

This clonotype was picked up a small number of times. The chain is built from TRBV20-1 and TRBJ2-3; 8 positions agree with TRBD2. CDR1 is DFQATT and CDR2 is SNEGSKA in the germline V gene (reference sequence). J gave up 4 bases and V 6 bases, and 15 bases lay outside the gene matches. The CDR3 is 16 residues long. The DNA of the CDR3 is TGCAGTGCAAGACCCCCCTCCGGGAGGGACGCAGATACGCAGTATTTT. Its translation: CSARPPSGRDADTQYF.

The V call is TRBV10-2, the J call TRBJ2-2; D gene unclear. The CDR3 loop spans 13 amino acids. Trimming removed 0 bases from V and 7 bases from J, with 6 bases in between. The germline gives CDR1 WSHSY, CDR2 SAAADI. The DNA for the CDR3 is TGCGCCAGCAGTGAGTCTGGGCTCGGGGAGCTGTTTTTT. It specifies CASSESGLGELFF.

In its sample, this clonotype was seen a few times. The chain carries TRBV4-1 and TRBJ1-1, with TRBD1 matching 10 bases. V was pared by 1 base and J by 4 bases, with 0 bases of the junction left unmatched. The CDR3 contains 14 residues. CDR1 MGHRA and CDR2 YSYEKL come from the germline V gene. CDR3 sequence: CASSQGDRGTEAFF. As DNA, the CDR3 is TGCGCCAGCAGCCAAGGGGACAGGGGCACTGAAGCTTTCTTT.

This clonotype has only a few counts. V usage is TRBV3-1 and J usage is TRBJ2-7, with D possibly being TRBD2 (6 bases). Trimming pared 1 base from V and 3 bases from J, leaving 13 bases between. Looked up from germline, CDR1 is LGHDT and CDR2 is YNNKEL (reference sequence). This CDR3 contains 15 residues. The CDR3 is CASSQGRGWNYEQYF. The CDR3 DNA reads TGTGCCAGCAGCCAAGGTCGGGGGTGGAACTACGAGCAGTACTTC.

This clonotype showed up many times. The chain carries TRBV12-3 or TRBV12-4 and TRBJ1-6; D gene ambiguous. This CDR3 is built from 12 residues. V was pared by 3 bases and J by 7 bases, with 4 bases between. The CDR3: CASSFPNSPLHF. As DNA, the CDR3 is TGTGCCAGCAGTTTTCCAAATTCACCCCTCCACTTT.

The J gene is TRBJ1-2, the V gene TRBV12-3 or TRBV12-4; 9 bases agree with TRBD1. The CDR3 is 15 amino acids. After removal of 6 bases from V and 4 bases from J, the junction contained 9 bases not matched to a gene. DNA of the CDR3: TGTGCCAGCAGCTCCGGGACAGGGAATCTCTATGGCTACACCTTC. Translated, it gives CASSSGTGNLYGYTF.

This clonotype was picked up many times. This chain links TRBV5-4 with TRBJ2-7; TRBD2 might be the D (6 bases). Germline CDR1 and CDR2: SGHNT and YYREEE (reference sequence). This CDR3 is 16 amino acids long. V lost 4 bases and J 2 bases, leaving 19 bases between the germline ends. CDR3 sequence reads: CASSPGRGSGAYEQYF. The DNA of the CDR3 is TGTGCCAGCAGCCCGGGCCGGGGTAGCGGAGCCTACGAGCAGTACTTC.

The CDR3 DNA follows: TGTGCCAGCAGTTATGTCAGCGGAAAAAACATTCAGTACTTC. Translated: CASSYVSGKNIQYF. The rearrangement joins TRBV6-2 or TRBV6-3 to TRBJ2-4; TRBD2 is a possible D gene (5 bases). Germline CDR1 and CDR2: MNHEY and SVGEGT. The CDR3 has 14 residues. V shed 3 bases and J shed 4 bases, with 10 bases lying between them.

The chain uses TRBV18 and TRBJ2-3; D is unclear. Trimming cost V 5 bases and J 10 bases, with 19 bases left between them. Per the germline V gene, CDR1 is KGHSH and CDR2 is LQKENI. CDR3 length: 14 amino acids. CDR3 region: CASSSILPAWAQYF. CDR3 nucleotide sequence: TGTGCCAGCTCATCGATACTGCCCGCGTGGGCGCAGTATTTT.

This rearrangement joins TRBV19 to TRBJ2-1, with D uncertain. Trimming left V 3 bases short and J 4 bases short, with 16 bases between. The CDR3 is made up of 16 amino acids. Looked up from germline, CDR1 is LNHDA and CDR2 is SQIVND (reference sequence). The CDR3 reads CASSMMPDTPYNEQFF. The CDR3 DNA sequence: TGTGCCAGTAGTATGATGCCCGACACACCTTACAATGAGCAGTTCTTC.

This clonotype has a handful of counts. The chain recombines TRBV11-2 with TRBJ1-3, with no clear D. The CDR3 consists of 15 residues. Germline-derived CDR1 and CDR2 are SGHAT and FQNNGV. The germline V and J ends were trimmed by 0 bases and 2 bases, with 8 bases remaining between them. Here the CDR3 DNA reads TGTGCCAGCAGCTTAGAAAGAGGGACTGGAAACACCATATATTTT. Protein: CASSLERGTGNTIYF.